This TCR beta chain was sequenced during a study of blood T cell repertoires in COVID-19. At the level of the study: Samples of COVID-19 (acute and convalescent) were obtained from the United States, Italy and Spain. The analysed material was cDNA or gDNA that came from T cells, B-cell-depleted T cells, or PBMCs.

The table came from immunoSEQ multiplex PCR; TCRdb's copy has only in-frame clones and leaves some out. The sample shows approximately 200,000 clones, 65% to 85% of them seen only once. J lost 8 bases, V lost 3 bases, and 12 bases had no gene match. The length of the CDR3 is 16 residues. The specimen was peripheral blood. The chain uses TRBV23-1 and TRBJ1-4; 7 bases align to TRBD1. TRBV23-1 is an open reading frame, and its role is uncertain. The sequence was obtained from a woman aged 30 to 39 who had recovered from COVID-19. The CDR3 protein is CASSQVPGQVKEKLFF. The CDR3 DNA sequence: TGCGCCAGCAGTCAGGTACCCGGACAGGTAAAAGAAAAACTGTTTTTT.